The T cell receptor (beta chain) described here comes from a study of blood T cell repertoires in COVID-19 (dated by TCRdb to 2018 to 2020). For the wider study: Samples covering the acute and convalescent phases of COVID-19 were provided by collaborators in the United States, Italy and Spain. The repertoires were released in a freely available public database meant as a resource for research on the immune response to SARS-CoV-2. The material from the prospective study consisted of cDNA or gDNA derived from T cells, B-cell-depleted T cells, or PBMCs. Deeply sampled blood TCRbeta repertoires from subjects exposed to, actively infected with, or recovered from COVID-19 were included in the dataset. The samples were drawn from the first 160 participants of the ongoing ImmuneRACE study and from under 1,500 subjects provided by 6 global collaborators. Where available, HLA class I and class II types were taken from metadata supplied by the sample provider and were not determined by assay-based typing. Nearly every sample came with metadata listing a de-identified subject ID, COVID-19 status, age in years and sex. Study-wide conclusions, independent of this receptor: The quantity of clinical and demographic metadata differed by source and by participant and was supplied without curation.

On this clone itself: The antigen it recognizes is unknown. Nothing much larger sits one base from this clone, and base qualities are not available.

The collaborating institutions used their own protocols to collect whole blood in K2EDTA tubes. For TCRbeta analysis, collaborators shipped samples in one of three forms: frozen whole blood, isolated PBMCs, or DNA extracted from either of those sample types. TCRbeta CDR3 regions were amplified from genomic DNA by means of the immunoSEQ Assay, a bias-controlled multiplex PCR. The study's processing was this. The number of nucleated cells in each sample was estimated from the amplification of reference gene primers within the assay. To quantify the absolute abundance of each unique TCRbeta CDR3 rearrangement, sequence reads were collapsed and filtered. For each sample, productive Simpson clonality was calculated by taking the square root of Simpson's diversity index across productive rearrangements. What TCRdb holds here is the immuneACCESS table cut down to in-frame rearrangements. Part of the clones is not present; checked against another copy, under half of the missing clones reflect an unresolved V gene, and the others are unexplained. From that table come the V and J calls and clone size; the DNA was used to work out D and trimming. In this sample the table shows under 300,000 clones, approximately 83% of which occur a single time. The top ten hold approximately 10% of the sample.

The CDR3, cysteine through phenylalanine, is 15 amino acids long. Only the CDR3 region is kept as DNA, spanning 45 bases read in frame from base 1. Taken from the germline V gene, the CDR1 and CDR2 loops are MGHRA and YSYEKL. The germline V end is reduced by 1 base and the J end by 4 bases; junction bases left unmatched: 5. The specimen was peripheral blood. The V gene is TRBV4-1 and the J gene is TRBJ2-5; TRBD2 matches 8 bases in the middle. The TCR was taken from a woman in her seventies with acute or convalescent COVID-19. CDR3 sequence: CASSQAGGGVETQYF. The nucleotide sequence is given as TGCGCCAGCAGCCAAGCGGGGGGGGGTGTAGAGACCCAGTACTTC.